Included here is one TCR beta chain sequence, with context. The study sampled nominally healthy donors, though unrecorded immune exposures were likely. The entry originates in a study of cytomegalovirus exposure and HLA in healthy donors. This PCR relied on a set of 60 Vbeta primers and 13 Jbeta primers. TCRdb's table, derived via immunoSEQ multiplex PCR, lists solely in-frame clones and lacks some. The sample contains approximately 220,000 clones, roughly 80% of which appear only once. The sample consisted of PBMCs. The receptor was isolated from a man between 40 and 49 years old in good health and CMV-seropositive.

CDR3 region: CASRGTGTYEQYF. The CDR3 region has the DNA TGTGCCAGCAGAGGAACAGGGACCTACGAGCAGTACTTC. V is TRBV27 and J is TRBJ2-7, with D tentatively TRBD1 (6 bases). Germline V gene lookup returns CDR1 MNHEY and CDR2 SMNVEV (reference sequence). The CDR3 runs 13 residues. V was clipped by 6 bases and J by 2 bases, with 11 bases between them.